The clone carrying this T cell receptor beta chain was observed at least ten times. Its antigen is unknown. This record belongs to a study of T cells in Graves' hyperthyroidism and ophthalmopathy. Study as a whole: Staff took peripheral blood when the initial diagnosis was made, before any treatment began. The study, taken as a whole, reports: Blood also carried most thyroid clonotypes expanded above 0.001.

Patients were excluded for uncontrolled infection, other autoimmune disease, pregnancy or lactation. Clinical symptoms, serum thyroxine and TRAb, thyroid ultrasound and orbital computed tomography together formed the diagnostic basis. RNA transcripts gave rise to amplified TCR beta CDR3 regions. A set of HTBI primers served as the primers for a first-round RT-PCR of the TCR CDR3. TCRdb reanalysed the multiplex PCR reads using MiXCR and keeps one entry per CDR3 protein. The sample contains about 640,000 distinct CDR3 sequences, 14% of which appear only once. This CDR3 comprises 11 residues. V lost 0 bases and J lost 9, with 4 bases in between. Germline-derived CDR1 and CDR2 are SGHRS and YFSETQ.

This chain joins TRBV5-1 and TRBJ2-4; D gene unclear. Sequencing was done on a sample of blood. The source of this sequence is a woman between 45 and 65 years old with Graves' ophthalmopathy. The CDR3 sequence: CASSLAGIQYF. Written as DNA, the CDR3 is TGCGCCAGCAGCTTGGCGGGCATTCAGTACTTC.